This TCR beta chain came from a study of OX40 agonist ivuxolimab in advanced cancers. Points from the study as a whole: Several nonresponders also turned out to have low normalized T-cell clonal expansion. Some of the lowest clonal expansion was seen in partial responders at 0.1-3.0 mg/kg. On average, CD8+ T cells had more expanded clones than CD4+.

Anyone with autoimmune disease history or systemic immunosuppression was excluded. This CDR3 has 16 residues. The V and J ends lost 2 bases and 2 bases, in that order; junction bases with no gene match: 5. Germline loops: CDR1 MRHNA, CDR2 SNTAGT. Regarding this clone: The antigen is undetermined.

Sequencing was performed with immunoSEQ multiplex PCR; in TCRdb, only in-frame clones are kept and a portion is missing. The sample lists about 44,000 clones, approximately 80% seen once, with 5% to 6.5% in the top ten. The source material was CD4+ or CD8+ T cells sorted from blood, sampled in a trial of the OX40 agonist ivuxolimab. This receptor was taken from an adult with an advanced solid tumor such as melanoma, head and neck, liver or kidney cancer. This sequence joins TRBV6-4 and TRBJ2-2; TRBD2 matches at 7 bases. The CDR3 spells CASSDGLEINTGELFF. The DNA for the CDR3 is TGTGCCAGCAGTGACGGACTAGAGATAAACACCGGGGAGCTGTTTTTT.